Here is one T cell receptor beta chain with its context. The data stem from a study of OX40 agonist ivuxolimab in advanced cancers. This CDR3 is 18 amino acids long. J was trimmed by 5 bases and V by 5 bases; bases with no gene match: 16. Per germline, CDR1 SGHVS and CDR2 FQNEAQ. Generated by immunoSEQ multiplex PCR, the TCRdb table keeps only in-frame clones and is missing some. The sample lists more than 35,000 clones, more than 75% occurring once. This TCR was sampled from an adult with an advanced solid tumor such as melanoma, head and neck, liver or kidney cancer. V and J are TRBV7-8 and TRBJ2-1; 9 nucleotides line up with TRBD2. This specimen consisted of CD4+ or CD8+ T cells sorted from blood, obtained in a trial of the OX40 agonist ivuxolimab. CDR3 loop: CASSDRASRGGRDNEQFF. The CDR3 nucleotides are TGTGCCAGCAGCGATCGTGCGTCGCGGGGCGGGAGGGACAATGAGCAGTTCTTC.